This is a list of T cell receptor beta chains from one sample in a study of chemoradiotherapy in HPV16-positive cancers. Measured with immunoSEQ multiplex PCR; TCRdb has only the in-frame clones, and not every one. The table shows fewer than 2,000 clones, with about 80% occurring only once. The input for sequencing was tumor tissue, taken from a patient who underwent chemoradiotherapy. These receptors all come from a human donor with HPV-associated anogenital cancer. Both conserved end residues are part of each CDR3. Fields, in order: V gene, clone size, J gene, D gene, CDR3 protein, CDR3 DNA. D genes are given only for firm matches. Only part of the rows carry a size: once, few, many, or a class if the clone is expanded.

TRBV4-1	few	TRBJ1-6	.	CASRNLSSYNSPLHF	TGCGCCAGCAGGAATTTGAGCTCCTATAATTCACCCCTCCACTTT
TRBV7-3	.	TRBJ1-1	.	CASSLSGGNTEAFF	TGTGCCAGCAGCTTATCGGGGGGGAACACTGAAGCTTTCTTT
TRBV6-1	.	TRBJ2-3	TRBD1	CASSERTGNADTQYF	TGTGCCAGCAGTGAAAGGACAGGGAATGCAGATACGCAGTATTTT
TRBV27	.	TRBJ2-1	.	CASSLKGRRTRYSYNEQFF	TGTGCCAGCAGTTTAAAGGGTCGGAGGACACGGTATTCCTACAATGAGCAGTTCTTC
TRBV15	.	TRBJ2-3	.	CATSTTGLATDTQYF	TGTGCCACCAGCACCACGGGACTCGCGACAGATACGCAGTATTTT
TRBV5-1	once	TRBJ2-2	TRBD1	CASRQGQRNTGELFF	TGCGCCAGCAGACAGGGACAGCGTAACACCGGGGAGCTGTTTTTT
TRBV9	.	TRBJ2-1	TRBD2	CASSVGAGGPSEQFF	TGTGCCAGCAGCGTAGGGGCGGGAGGGCCCAGTGAGCAGTTCTTC
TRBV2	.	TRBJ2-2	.	CASSNLFTGELFF	TGTGCCAGCAGCAACTTGTTCACCGGGGAGCTGTTTTTT
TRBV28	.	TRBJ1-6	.	CASSASRLNSPLHF	TGTGCCAGCAGTGCCTCAAGACTGAATTCACCCCTCCACTTT
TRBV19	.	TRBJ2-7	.	CASSTGLKQYF	TGTGCCAGTAGTACCGGACTCAAGCAGTACTTC
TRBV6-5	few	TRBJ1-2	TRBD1	CASSRQGALGYTF	TGTGCCAGCAGTCGACAGGGGGCTCTTGGCTACACCTTC
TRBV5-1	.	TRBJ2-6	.	CASSSQVYTGANVLTF	TGCGCCAGCAGCTCCCAAGTCTACACTGGGGCCAACGTCCTGACTTTC
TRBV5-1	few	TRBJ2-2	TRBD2	CASSLSGRAGTGELFF	TGCGCCAGCAGCTTGAGCGGGAGGGCCGGAACCGGGGAGCTGTTTTTT
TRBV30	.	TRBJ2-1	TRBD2	CAWSEGLAGDDEQFF	TGTGCCTGGAGTGAGGGGCTAGCGGGAGACGATGAGCAGTTCTTC
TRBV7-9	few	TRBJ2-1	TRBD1	CASSSAGGPSYNEQFF	TGTGCCAGCAGTTCCGCAGGGGGCCCTTCTTACAATGAGCAGTTCTTC
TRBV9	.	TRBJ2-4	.	CASSVATGAKNIQYF	TGTGCCAGCAGCGTAGCGACGGGCGCCAAAAACATTCAGTACTTC
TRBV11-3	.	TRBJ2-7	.	CASSLRQEGYEQYF	TGTGCCAGCAGCTTAAGGCAGGAAGGTTACGAGCAGTACTTC
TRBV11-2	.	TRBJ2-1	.	CASQQQGLSEQFF	TGTGCCAGCCAACAACAGGGTCTCAGCGAGCAGTTCTTC
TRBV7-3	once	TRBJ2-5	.	CASSRYAGQKETQYF	TGTGCCAGCAGCCGGTACGCGGGACAAAAAGAGACCCAGTACTTC
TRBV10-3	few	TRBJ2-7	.	CAYRDGSNEQYF	TGTGCCTACCGGGACGGGTCCAACGAGCAGTACTTC
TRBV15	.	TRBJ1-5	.	CATSRIQGAQHF	TGTGCCACCAGCAGGATCCAGGGCGCCCAGCATTTT
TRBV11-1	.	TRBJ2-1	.	CASSLGPNNEQFF	TGTGCCAGCAGCTTAGGGCCGAACAATGAGCAGTTCTTC
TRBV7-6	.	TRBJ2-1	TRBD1	CASSPTGTARNEQFF	TGTGCCAGCAGTCCGACCGGGACAGCCAGGAATGAGCAGTTCTTC
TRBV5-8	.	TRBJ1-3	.	CASSLAPSSSGNTIYF	TGTGCCAGCAGCTTGGCCCCCTCAAGCTCTGGAAACACCATATATTTT
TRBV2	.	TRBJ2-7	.	CASTRSGGFYEQYF	TGTGCCAGCACTCGTTCCGGGGGTTTCTACGAGCAGTACTTC
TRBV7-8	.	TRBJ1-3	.	CASSFGGSGNTIYF	TGTGCCAGCAGCTTCGGGGGGTCTGGAAACACCATATATTTT
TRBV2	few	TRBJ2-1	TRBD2	CASGGRAYESEQFF	TGTGCCAGCGGCGGGAGGGCCTACGAGAGTGAGCAGTTCTTC
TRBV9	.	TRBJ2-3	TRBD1	CASSLRQGGADTQYF	TGTGCCAGCAGCTTGCGACAGGGGGGCGCAGATACGCAGTATTTT
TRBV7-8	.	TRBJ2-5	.	CASSAVETQYF	TGTGCCAGCAGCGCGGTTGAGACCCAGTACTTC
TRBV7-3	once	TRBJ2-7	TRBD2	CASSFSAGGPYEQYF	TGTGCCAGCAGCTTCTCAGCGGGAGGCCCCTACGAGCAGTACTTC
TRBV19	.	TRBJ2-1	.	CASSIGLQSNEQFF	TGTGCCAGTAGTATCGGACTACAGTCCAATGAGCAGTTCTTC
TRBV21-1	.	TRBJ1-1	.	CASRVVVYTIRTEAFF	TGTGCCAGCAGGGTCGTTGTCTACACAATTCGCACTGAAGCTTTCTTT
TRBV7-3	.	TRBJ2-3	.	CASSLVGGPDTQYF	TGTGCCAGCAGCTTAGTCGGGGGTCCGGATACGCAGTATTTT
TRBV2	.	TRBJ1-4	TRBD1	CASNIRGPTNEKLFF	TGTGCCAGCAACATAAGGGGGCCGACTAATGAAAAACTGTTTTTT
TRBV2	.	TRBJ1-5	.	CASSVAEGRPQHF	TGTGCCAGCAGTGTAGCTGAGGGTAGGCCCCAGCATTTT
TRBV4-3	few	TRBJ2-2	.	CASSLGVVSGTGELFF	TGCGCCAGCAGCCTGGGGGTCGTTTCCGGCACCGGGGAGCTGTTTTTT
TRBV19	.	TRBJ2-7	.	CASSIRTLAEQYF	TGTGCCAGTAGTATCCGCACTCTAGCGGAGCAGTACTTC
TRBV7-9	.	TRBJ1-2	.	CASSPLITSRGYTF	TGTGCCAGCAGCCCCCTCATTACGAGTCGTGGCTACACCTTC
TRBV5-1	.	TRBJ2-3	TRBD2	CASSFGPAGVDTQYF	TGCGCCAGCAGCTTTGGGCCAGCGGGAGTGGATACGCAGTATTTT
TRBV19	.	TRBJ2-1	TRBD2	CASRQTREGGHNEQFF	TGTGCCAGTAGACAAACCCGGGAGGGTGGACACAATGAGCAGTTCTTC
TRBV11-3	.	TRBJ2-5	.	CASSFRTVGQETQYF	TGTGCCAGCAGCTTCCGGACAGTAGGACAAGAGACCCAGTACTTC
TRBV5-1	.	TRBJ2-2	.	CASSLLGRFGGELFF	TGCGCCAGCAGCTTGCTCGGCAGGTTTGGCGGGGAGCTGTTTTTT